The next 14 T cell receptor beta chains were all read from a single sample in a study of blood T cells in healthy people across ages. Sample-barcoded 5' priming and a J-beta primer mix drove a second PCR of roughly 6 to 12 cycles. Via MiXCR, TCRdb re-called the 5' RACE reads, giving one row per CDR3 protein. The table records 910,000 or so distinct CDR3 sequences, roughly half of them present only once. The sequencing input was blood. Every receptor here comes from an older woman in good health.

This clonotype has a handful of counts. The rearrangement links TRBV7-9 to TRBJ2-1, with a possible D match to TRBD1 (5 bases). The CDR3 totals 15 residues. Germline CDR1 and CDR2: SEHNR and FQNEAQ (reference sequence). Trimming cost V 3 bases and J 3 bases, with 12 bases left between them. CDR3 bases: TGTGCCAGCAGCTTCCTCAGGGATCTCTACAATGAGCAGTTCTTC. Protein product: CASSFLRDLYNEQFF.

About this clonotype itself: Just one base apart from a much larger clone, this may be a read error. The genes are TRBV12-3 or TRBV12-4 and TRBJ2-7; TRBD2 might be the D (6 bases). The J call may be incorrect, as the DNA end agrees better with TRBJ2-5. The CDR3 consists of 14 residues. CDR3 loop: CANSNGRREETQYF. CDR3 DNA sequence: TGTGCCAACAGCAACGGACGGAGGGAAGAGACCCAGTACTTC.

The chain uses TRBV7-7 and TRBJ2-5, with D maybe TRBD1 (6 bases). CDR1 is SSHAT, CDR2 FNYEAQ, per germline (reference sequence). This CDR3 is built from 16 residues. The V gene lost 5 bases and the J gene lost 3 bases, with 19 bases spanning the gap. The CDR3 protein is CASSPLNLGTKETQYF. CDR3 DNA sequence: TGTGCCAGCAGCCCCCTGAACCTTGGGACAAAAGAGACCCAGTACTTC.

The chain has TRBV11-2 and TRBJ2-3; 7 nucleotides agree with TRBD2. The CDR3 consists of 13 residues. The V gene end was trimmed by 5 bases and the J gene end by 5 bases; junction bases not matched to a gene: 4. Germline CDR1 reads SGHAT; CDR2 reads FQNNGV. The DNA for the CDR3 is TGTGCCAGCAGCCCCACTAGCGTAGATACGCAGTATTTT. Translating it yields CASSPTSVDTQYF.

This clonotype was seen only a few times. The V gene is TRBV5-1, the J gene TRBJ2-3; 8 bases are shared with TRBD1. Germline values: CDR1 SGHRS, CDR2 YFSETQ. The CDR3 is 12 amino acids. The V segment lost 5 bases and the J segment 5 bases; nucleotides outside the gene matches: 1. CDR3 DNA sequence: TGCGCCAGCAGACAGGGGGTAGATACGCAGTATTTT. Its translation is CASRQGVDTQYF.

This clonotype was seen more than once but under ten times. V is TRBV20-1 and J is TRBJ2-7; the match to TRBD2 covers 14 bases. The CDR3 has 16 residues. V dropped 3 bases and J dropped 3; count of bases not matched to a gene: 7. Germline CDR1 DFQATT, CDR2 SNEGSKA (reference sequence). The CDR3 DNA follows: TGCAGTGCTAGCCCTCCCGGGACTAGCGGGAGCTACGAGCAGTACTTC. Translating gives CSASPPGTSGSYEQYF.

The chain combines TRBV6-5 with TRBJ1-1; no definite D call. Trimming removed 2 bases at V and 4 bases at J, with 8 bases between. The CDR3 length is 13 residues. From germline, CDR1 is MNHEY and CDR2 SVGAGI. For the CDR3, the DNA is TGTGCCAGCAGTTACAAACCGGGCACTGAAGCTTTCTTT. It translates to CASSYKPGTEAFF.

J is TRBJ2-3 and V is TRBV5-1; possible D gene TRBD2, 5 bases. The ends were cut back, 5 bases at V and 2 bases at J, with 9 bases in the middle. The CDR3 spans 13 residues. Germline CDR1 is SGHRS and CDR2 is YFSETQ. As DNA, the CDR3 is TGCGCCAGCAGAGGACTTCCCACAGATACGCAGTATTTT. It translates to CASRGLPTDTQYF.

The V call is TRBV10-3, the J call TRBJ2-7; D remains ambiguous. The germline V gene encodes CDR1 ENHRY and CDR2 SYGVKD. CDR3 size: 16 residues. Trimming pared 3 bases from V and 1 base from J, leaving 16 bases between. The CDR3 DNA is TGTGCCATCAGTGACCCCGGTATGGGCAGATCCTACGAGCAGTACTTC. Residues: CAISDPGMGRSYEQYF.

V gene TRBV3-1 combines with J gene TRBJ1-2, with D possibly TRBD1 on 6 matching bases. The CDR3 is 19 amino acids. Trimming pared 1 base from V and 2 bases from J, leaving 23 bases between. The V gene's germline CDR1 is LGHDT and CDR2 YNNKEL (reference sequence). CDR3 in DNA: TGTGCCAGCAGCCAAGTGCACAGGGTTACGCCGCTACCAAACTATGGCTACACCTTC. This sequence encodes CASSQVHRVTPLPNYGYTF. The whole variable domain, remainder taken from reference TRBV3-1 and TRBJ1-2, is DTAVSQTPKYLVTQMGNDKSIKCEQNLGHDTMYWYKQDSKKFLKIMFSYNNKELIINETVPNRFSPKSPDKAHLNLHINSLELGDSAVYFCASSQVHRVTPLPNYGYTFGSGTRLTVV.

Notes on this clonotype: This may arise from a read error, as a much more abundant clone is one base away. The chain employs TRBV21-1 and TRBJ2-5; the table calls TRBD2, which could not be checked here. Gene TRBJ2-7 matches the end of the DNA better, so the J call may be wrong. TRBV21-1 counts as a pseudogene. The CDR3 consists of 16 residues. The CDR3 region has the DNA TGTGCCAGCAGCAAAGGAGGAGCGGGAGGAACCTGCGAGCAGTACTTC. Its protein product is CASSKGGAGGTCEQYF.

V and J are TRBV29-1 and TRBJ2-6; 11 nucleotides align to TRBD1. Germline V lookup: CDR1 SQVTM, CDR2 ANQGSEA. V lost 7 bases and J lost 1; bases outside the gene matches: 6. The CDR3 length is 16 residues. This CDR3 reads CSARTGGWSGANVLTF. The CDR3 DNA reads as TGCAGCGCCAGGACAGGGGGCTGGTCTGGGGCCAACGTCCTGACTTTC.

This rearrangement joins TRBV18 to TRBJ2-1; TRBD1 agrees at 7 bases. With 1 base clipped from V and 6 bases from J, the junction kept 6 bases outside the gene matches. The CDR3 covers 15 residues. The germline V gene has CDR1 KGHSH and CDR2 LQKENI. For the CDR3, the DNA is TGTGCCAGCTCACCACAGAAAAGGGGGCTCAATGAGCAGTTCTTC. It codes for CASSPQKRGLNEQFF.

This clonotype was observed a handful of times. The chain is built from TRBV5-1 and TRBJ2-7; TRBD1 is a possible D gene (5 bases). V lost 4 bases and J lost 3, with 11 bases in between. Germline CDR1 and CDR2: SGHRS and YFSETQ. This CDR3 is built from 13 residues. CDR3 coding DNA: TGCGCCAGCAGCGTCACAGGAAACTACGAGCAGTACTTC. The encoded protein is CASSVTGNYEQYF.